This note documents a single TCR beta chain sequence. Its antigen remains unidentified. This sample was included in a study of cytomegalovirus exposure and HLA in healthy donors. Study-level information: Among the roughly 400 genotyped donors, about 81% were placed in the Caucasian-associated ancestry cluster. Regarding the study as a whole: In a later analysis, donors in an Asian-associated ancestry cluster reportedly had fewer N-insertions in productive TCRs than the cohort mean. A later analysis revealed that TCR association rates differed between HLA loci, peaking at DRB1 and bottoming out at HLA-C.

In the PCR, 60 Vbeta and 13 Jbeta primers were used. Profiled with immunoSEQ multiplex PCR; TCRdb holds only in-frame clones, not every one. Of about 160,000 clones in the sample, roughly four fifths are singletons; the top ten hold around 2.5%. CDR3 length: 15 amino acids. The J segment lost 6 bases and the V segment lost 5 bases, leaving 11 bases of the junction unmatched. Germline V gene sequence: CDR1 SGHTA, CDR2 FQGNSA. The source material was PBMCs. The chain has TRBV7-2 and TRBJ2-7, with 9 bases fitting TRBD1. This clonotype was sampled from a female donor in good health and CMV-seronegative. The CDR3 loop is CASSRSRDRVLEQYF. The CDR3 DNA sequence: TGTGCCAGCAGCAGAAGCCGGGACAGGGTGCTCGAGCAGTACTTC.